This TCR beta chain was captured in a study of cytomegalovirus exposure and HLA in healthy donors. Researchers ran the PCR with 60 Vbeta and 13 Jbeta primers. The assay was immunoSEQ multiplex PCR, and TCRdb's table has in-frame clones only and misses some. This table holds 150,000 to 170,000 clones, 74% found once. The germline CDR1 and CDR2 sequences are SEHNR and FQNEAQ (reference sequence). This CDR3 contains 15 residues. V was clipped by 4 bases and J by 4 bases, with 16 bases between them. The V gene is TRBV7-9, the J gene TRBJ1-1; D may be TRBD1 (5 bases). This receptor was obtained from a man aged 25-45 years in good health and CMV-seronegative. Sequencing used PBMCs. DNA for the CDR3: TGTGCCAGCAGCTCAACCGGGGCAGCGGGCACTGAAGCTTTCTTT. Translated: CASSSTGAAGTEAFF.